This T cell receptor (beta chain) was retrieved from a study of T cell responses to AZD1222 COVID-19 vaccine. Study-wide points: Just a handful of people given AZD1222 tested seropositive at baseline. Clonal diversity was possibly underestimated, and the donors were mostly white British, with more females. Sampling captured repertoires only after the peak T cell response.

This clone was recorded a few times. Its specificity is unknown. Assay used: immunoSEQ multiplex PCR; TCRdb lists only in-frame clones, some missing. The table includes approximately 140,000 clones, more than 85% detected once. V shed 0 bases, J shed 6 bases, and the junction held 8 bases outside the gene matches. CDR1 and CDR2 (germline): SGHRS, YFSETQ. The CDR3 has 15 amino acids. Sample: peripheral blood, taken 28 days after the second AZD1222 dose. The J gene is TRBJ2-7, the V gene TRBV5-1; 8 bases line up with TRBD2. The receptor comes from an adult who received the AZD1222 COVID-19 vaccine. DNA for the CDR3: TGCGCCAGCAGCTTGGGTCGAGCGGGAGAAGGCGAGCAGTACTTC. Its protein is CASSLGRAGEGEQYF.